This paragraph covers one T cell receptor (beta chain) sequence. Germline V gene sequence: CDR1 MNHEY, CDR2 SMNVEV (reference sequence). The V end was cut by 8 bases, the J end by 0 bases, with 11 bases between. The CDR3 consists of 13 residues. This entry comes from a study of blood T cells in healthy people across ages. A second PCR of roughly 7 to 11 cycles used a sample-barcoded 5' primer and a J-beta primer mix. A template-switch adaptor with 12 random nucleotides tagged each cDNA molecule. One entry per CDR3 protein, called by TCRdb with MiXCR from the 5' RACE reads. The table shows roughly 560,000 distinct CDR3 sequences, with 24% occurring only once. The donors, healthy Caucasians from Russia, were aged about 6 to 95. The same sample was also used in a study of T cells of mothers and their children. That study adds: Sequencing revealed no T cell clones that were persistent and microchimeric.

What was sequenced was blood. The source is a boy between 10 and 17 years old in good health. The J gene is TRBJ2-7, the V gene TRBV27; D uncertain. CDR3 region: CASRMGSSYEQYF. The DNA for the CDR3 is TGTGCCAGCCGGATGGGAAGCTCCTACGAGCAGTACTTC.